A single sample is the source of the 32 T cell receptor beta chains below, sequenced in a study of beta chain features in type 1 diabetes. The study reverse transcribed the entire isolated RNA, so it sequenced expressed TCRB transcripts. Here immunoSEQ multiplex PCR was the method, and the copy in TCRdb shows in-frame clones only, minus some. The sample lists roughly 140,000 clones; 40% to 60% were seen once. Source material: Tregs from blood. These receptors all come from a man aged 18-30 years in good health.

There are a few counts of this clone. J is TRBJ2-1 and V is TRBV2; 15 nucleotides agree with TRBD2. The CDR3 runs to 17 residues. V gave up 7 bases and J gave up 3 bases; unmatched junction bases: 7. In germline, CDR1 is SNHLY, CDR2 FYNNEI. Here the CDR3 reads CASKGLAGGAFYNEQFF. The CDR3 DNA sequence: TGTGCCAGCAAGGGACTAGCGGGGGGCGCCTTCTACAATGAGCAGTTCTTC.

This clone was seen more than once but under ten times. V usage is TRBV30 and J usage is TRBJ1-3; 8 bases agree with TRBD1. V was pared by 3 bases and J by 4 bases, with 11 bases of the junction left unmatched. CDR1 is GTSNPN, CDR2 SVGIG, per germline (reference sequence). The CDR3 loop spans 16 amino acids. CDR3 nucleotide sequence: TGTGCCTGGAGACCCACAGGGGGGCACCGGGGAAACACCATATATTTT. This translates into CAWRPTGGHRGNTIYF.

CDR3 residues: CASSPQQAVGRSNEQYF. For the CDR3, the DNA is TGTGCCAGCTCACCACAGCAGGCCGTAGGGAGAAGCAACGAGCAGTACTTC. The gene calls are TRBV18 and TRBJ2-7, with D possibly being TRBD2 (5 bases). V lost 1 base, J lost 5 bases, and 21 bases lay in between. The germline V gene encodes CDR1 KGHSH and CDR2 LQKENI. The CDR3 extends over 17 amino acids.

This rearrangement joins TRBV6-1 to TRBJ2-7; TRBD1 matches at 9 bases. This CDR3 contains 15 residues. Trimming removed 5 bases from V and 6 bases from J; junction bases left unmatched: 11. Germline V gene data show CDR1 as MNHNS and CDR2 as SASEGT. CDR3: CASSQGGRGQGEQYF. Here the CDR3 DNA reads TGTGCCAGCAGTCAAGGTGGACGGGGACAGGGCGAGCAGTACTTC.

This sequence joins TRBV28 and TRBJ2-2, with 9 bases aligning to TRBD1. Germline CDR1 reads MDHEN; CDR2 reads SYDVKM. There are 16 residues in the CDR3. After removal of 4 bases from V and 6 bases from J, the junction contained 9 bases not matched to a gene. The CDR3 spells CASSWLRTGVPGELFF. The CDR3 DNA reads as TGTGCCAGCAGTTGGCTAAGGACAGGGGTCCCCGGGGAGCTGTTTTTT.

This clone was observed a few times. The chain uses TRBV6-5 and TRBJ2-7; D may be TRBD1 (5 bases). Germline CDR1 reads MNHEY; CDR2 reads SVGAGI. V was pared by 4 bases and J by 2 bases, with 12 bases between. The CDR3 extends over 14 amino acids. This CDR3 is CASSWGKGTYEQYF. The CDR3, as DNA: TGTGCCAGCAGTTGGGGCAAGGGGACCTACGAGCAGTACTTC.

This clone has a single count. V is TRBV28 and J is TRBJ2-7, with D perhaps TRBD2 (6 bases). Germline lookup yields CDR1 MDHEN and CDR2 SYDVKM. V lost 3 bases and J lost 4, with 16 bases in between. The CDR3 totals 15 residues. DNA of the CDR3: TGTGCCAGCAGTTTTGGTCCCGGGAGAAATTACGAGCAGTACTTC. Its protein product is CASSFGPGRNYEQYF. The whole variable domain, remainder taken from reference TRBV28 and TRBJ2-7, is DVKVTQSSRYLVKRTGEKVFLECVQDMDHENMFWYRQDPGLGLRLIYFSYDVKMKEKGDIPEGYSVSREKKERFSLILESASTNQTSMYLCASSFGPGRNYEQYFGPGTRLTVT.

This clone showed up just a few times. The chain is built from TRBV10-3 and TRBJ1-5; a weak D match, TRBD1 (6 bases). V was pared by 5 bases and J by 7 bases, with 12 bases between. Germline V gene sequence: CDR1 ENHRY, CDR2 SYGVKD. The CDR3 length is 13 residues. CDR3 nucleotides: TGTGCCATCAGTCACAGGGTAGGGCAGCCCCAGCATTTT. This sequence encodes CAISHRVGQPQHF.

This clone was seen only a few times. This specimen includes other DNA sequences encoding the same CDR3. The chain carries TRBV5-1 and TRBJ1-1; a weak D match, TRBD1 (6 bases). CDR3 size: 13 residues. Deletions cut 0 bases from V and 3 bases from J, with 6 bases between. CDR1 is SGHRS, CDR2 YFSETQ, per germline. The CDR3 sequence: CASSLDRDTEAFF. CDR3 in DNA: TGCGCCAGCAGCTTGGACAGGGACACTGAAGCTTTCTTT.

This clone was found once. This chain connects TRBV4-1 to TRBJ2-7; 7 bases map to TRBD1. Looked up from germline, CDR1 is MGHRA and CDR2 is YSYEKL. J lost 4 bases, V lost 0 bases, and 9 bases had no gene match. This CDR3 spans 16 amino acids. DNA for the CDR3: TGCGCCAGCAGCCAAGATGATCAACAGGGGTGGTACGAGCAGTACTTC. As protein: CASSQDDQQGWYEQYF.

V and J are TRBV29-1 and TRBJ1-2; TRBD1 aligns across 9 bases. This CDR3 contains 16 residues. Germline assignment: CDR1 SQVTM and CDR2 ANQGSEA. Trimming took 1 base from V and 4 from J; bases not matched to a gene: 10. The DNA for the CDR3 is TGCAGCGTTGAAGCAGGTGTGGGACAGGGCGGCTATGGCTACACCTTC. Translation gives CSVEAGVGQGGYGYTF.

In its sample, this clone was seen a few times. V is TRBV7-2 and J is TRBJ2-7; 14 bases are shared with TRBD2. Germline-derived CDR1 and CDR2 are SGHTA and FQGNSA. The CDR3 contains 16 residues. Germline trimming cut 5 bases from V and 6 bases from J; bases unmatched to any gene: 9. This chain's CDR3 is CASSPRLAGGLSEQYF. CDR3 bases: TGTGCCAGCAGCCCCCGACTAGCGGGAGGGCTAAGCGAGCAGTACTTC.

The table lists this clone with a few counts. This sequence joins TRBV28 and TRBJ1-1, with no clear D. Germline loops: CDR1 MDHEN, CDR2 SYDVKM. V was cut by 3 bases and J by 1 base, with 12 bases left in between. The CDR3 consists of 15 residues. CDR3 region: CASSLSQSKNTEAFF. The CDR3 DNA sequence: TGTGCCAGCAGTTTGTCACAGTCCAAGAACACTGAAGCTTTCTTT.

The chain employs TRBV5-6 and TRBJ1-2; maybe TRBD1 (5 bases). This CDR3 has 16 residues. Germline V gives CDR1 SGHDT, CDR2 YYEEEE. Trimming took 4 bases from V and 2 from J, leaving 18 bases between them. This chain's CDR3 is CASSPRVRRTNYGYTF. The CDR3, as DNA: TGTGCCAGCAGCCCCCGGGTCCGACGGACAAACTATGGCTACACCTTC.

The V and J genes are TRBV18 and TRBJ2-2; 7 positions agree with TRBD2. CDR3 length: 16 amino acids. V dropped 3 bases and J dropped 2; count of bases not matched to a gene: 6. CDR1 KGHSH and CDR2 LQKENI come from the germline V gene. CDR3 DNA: TGTGCCAGCTCACCTACTCGGGGGGACAACACCGGGGAGCTGTTTTTT. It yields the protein CASSPTRGDNTGELFF.

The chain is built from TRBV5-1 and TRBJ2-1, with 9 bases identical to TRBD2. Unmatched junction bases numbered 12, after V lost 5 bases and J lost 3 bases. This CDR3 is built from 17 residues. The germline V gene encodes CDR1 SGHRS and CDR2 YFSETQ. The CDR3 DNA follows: TGCGCCAGCAGACCCCCTGTAGCGGGAGTTGGCTACAATGAGCAGTTCTTC. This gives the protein CASRPPVAGVGYNEQFF. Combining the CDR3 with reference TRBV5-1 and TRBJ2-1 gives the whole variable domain KAGVTQTPRYLIKTRGQQVTLSCSPISGHRSVSWYQQTPGQGLQFLFEYFSETQRNKGNFPGRFSGRQFSNSRSEMNVSTLELGDSALYLCASRPPVAGVGYNEQFFGPGTRLTVL.

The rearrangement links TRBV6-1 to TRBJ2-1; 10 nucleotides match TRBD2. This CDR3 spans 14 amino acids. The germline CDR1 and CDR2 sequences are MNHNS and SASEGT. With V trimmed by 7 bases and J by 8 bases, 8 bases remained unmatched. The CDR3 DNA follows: TGTGCCAGCATAGGGCTAGCGGGAGTTTATGAGCAGTTCTTC. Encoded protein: CASIGLAGVYEQFF.

As DNA, the CDR3 is TGTGCCTGGAGTGCCACGGGACTAGCGGGAGTTCTGTCCAAAAACATTCAGTACTTC. Residues: CAWSATGLAGVLSKNIQYF. This chain links TRBV30 with TRBJ2-4; 14 positions match TRBD2. The germline V gene encodes CDR1 GTSNPN and CDR2 SVGIG (reference sequence). The CDR3 sequence is 19 residues long. Unmatched junction bases numbered 10, after V lost 1 base and J lost 2 bases.

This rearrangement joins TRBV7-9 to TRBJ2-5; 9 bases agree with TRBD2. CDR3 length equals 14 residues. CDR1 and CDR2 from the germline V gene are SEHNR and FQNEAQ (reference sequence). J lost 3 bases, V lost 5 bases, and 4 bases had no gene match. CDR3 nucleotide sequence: TGTGCCAGCAGCCGACTAGCGGTTGAAGAGACCCAGTACTTC. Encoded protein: CASSRLAVEETQYF.

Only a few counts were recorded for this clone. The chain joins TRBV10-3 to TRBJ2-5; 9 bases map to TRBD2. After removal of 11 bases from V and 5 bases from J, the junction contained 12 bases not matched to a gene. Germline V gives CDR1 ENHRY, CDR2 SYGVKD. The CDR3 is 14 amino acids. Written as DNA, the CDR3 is TGTGCCTCCAGCCGGGGACTAGCTTCCGAGACCCAGTACTTC. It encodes CASSRGLASETQYF.

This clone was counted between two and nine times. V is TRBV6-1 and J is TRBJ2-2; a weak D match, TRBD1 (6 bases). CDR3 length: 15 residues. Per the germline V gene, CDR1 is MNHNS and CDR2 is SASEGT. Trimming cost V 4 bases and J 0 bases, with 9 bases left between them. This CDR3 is CASSAQGANTGELFF. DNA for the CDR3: TGTGCCAGCAGTGCACAGGGAGCGAACACCGGGGAGCTGTTTTTT.

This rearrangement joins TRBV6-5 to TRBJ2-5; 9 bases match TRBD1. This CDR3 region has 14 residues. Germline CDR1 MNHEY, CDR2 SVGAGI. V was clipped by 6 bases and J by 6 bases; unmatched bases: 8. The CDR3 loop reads CASRGGQGFKTQYF. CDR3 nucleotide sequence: TGTGCCAGCAGGGGGGGACAGGGTTTTAAGACCCAGTACTTC.

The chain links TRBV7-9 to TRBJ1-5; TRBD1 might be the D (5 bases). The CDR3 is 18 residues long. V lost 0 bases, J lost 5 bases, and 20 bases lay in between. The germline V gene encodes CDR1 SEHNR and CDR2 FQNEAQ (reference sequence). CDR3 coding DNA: TGTGCCAGCAGCTTAGCGCTAACCGGTTCAGGGCCACATCAGCCCCAGCATTTT. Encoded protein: CASSLALTGSGPHQPQHF.

The CDR3 DNA reads TGTGCCACGGGACTAGCAAACTACAATGAGCAGTTCTTC. Protein product: CATGLANYNEQFF. The chain is built from TRBV10-3 and TRBJ2-1; TRBD2 agrees at 9 bases. Trimming took 10 bases from V and 3 from J; bases not matched to a gene: 4. CDR1 ENHRY and CDR2 SYGVKD come from the germline V gene. The CDR3 length is 13 residues.

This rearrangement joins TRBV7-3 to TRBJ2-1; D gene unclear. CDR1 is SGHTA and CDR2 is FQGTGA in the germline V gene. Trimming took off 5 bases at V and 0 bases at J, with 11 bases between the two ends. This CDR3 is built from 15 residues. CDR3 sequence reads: CASSQANSSYNEQFF. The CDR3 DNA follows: TGTGCCAGCAGCCAAGCGAATAGCTCCTACAATGAGCAGTTCTTC.

The CDR3 DNA follows: TGTGCCAGCACCTCGGCAGCGGGAGGAGACAATGAGCAGTTCTTC. Protein sequence: CASTSAAGGDNEQFF. The J gene is TRBJ2-1, the V gene TRBV28; TRBD2 matches at 9 bases. Looked up from germline, CDR1 is MDHEN and CDR2 is SYDVKM. The CDR3 covers 15 residues. The ends lost 7 bases at V and 5 bases at J; junction bases unmatched: 9.

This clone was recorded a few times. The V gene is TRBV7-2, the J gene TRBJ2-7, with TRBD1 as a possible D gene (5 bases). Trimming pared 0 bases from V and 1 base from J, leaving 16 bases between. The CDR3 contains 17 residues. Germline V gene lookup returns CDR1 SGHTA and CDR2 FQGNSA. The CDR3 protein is CASSLAPTGLSSYEQYF. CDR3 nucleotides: TGTGCCAGCAGCTTAGCCCCAACAGGCCTCTCATCCTACGAGCAGTACTTC.

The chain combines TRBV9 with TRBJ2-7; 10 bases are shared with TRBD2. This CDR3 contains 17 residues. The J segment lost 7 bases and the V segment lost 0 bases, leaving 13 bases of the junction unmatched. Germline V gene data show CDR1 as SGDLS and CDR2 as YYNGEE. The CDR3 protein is CASSVATASGSLGEQYF. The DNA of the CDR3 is TGTGCCAGCAGCGTAGCTACGGCTAGCGGGAGTCTGGGGGAGCAGTACTTC.

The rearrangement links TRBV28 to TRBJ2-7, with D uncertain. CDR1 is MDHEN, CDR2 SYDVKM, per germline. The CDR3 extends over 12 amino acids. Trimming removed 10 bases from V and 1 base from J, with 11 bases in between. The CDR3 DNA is TGTGCCACGTCATGGAGTTCCTACGAGCAGTACTTC. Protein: CATSWSSYEQYF.

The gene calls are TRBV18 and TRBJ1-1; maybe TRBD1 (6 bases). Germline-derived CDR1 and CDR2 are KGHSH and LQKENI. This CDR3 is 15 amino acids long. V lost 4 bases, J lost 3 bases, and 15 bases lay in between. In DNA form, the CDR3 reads TGTGCCAGCTCACTTGTCTACTCAGGGGACACTGAAGCTTTCTTT. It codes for CASSLVYSGDTEAFF.

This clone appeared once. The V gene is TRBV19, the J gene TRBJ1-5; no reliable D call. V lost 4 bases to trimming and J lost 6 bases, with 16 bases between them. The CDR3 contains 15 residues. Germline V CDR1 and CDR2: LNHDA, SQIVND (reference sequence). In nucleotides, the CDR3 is TGTGCCAGTAGTACAACCGGGAGGACTGGTCAGCCCCAGCATTTT. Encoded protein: CASSTTGRTGQPQHF. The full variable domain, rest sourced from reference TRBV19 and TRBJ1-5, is DGGITQSPKYLFRKEGQNVTLSCEQNLNHDAMYWYRQDPGQGLRLIYYSQIVNDFQKGDIAEGYSVSREKKESFPLTVTSAQKNPTAFYLCASSTTGRTGQPQHFGDGTRLSIL.

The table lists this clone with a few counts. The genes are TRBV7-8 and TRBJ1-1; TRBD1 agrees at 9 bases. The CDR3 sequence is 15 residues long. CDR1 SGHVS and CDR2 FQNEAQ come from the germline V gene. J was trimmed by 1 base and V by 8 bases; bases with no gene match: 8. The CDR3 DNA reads TGTGCCAGCCGCCCGCAACAGGGGGCGAACACTGAAGCTTTCTTT. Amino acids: CASRPQQGANTEAFF. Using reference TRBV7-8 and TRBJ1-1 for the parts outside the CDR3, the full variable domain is GAGVSQSPRYKVAKRGQDVALRCDPISGHVSLFWYQQALGQGPEFLTYFQNEAQLDKSGLPSDRFFAERPEGSVSTLKIQRTQQEDSAVYLCASRPQQGANTEAFFGQGTRLTVV.